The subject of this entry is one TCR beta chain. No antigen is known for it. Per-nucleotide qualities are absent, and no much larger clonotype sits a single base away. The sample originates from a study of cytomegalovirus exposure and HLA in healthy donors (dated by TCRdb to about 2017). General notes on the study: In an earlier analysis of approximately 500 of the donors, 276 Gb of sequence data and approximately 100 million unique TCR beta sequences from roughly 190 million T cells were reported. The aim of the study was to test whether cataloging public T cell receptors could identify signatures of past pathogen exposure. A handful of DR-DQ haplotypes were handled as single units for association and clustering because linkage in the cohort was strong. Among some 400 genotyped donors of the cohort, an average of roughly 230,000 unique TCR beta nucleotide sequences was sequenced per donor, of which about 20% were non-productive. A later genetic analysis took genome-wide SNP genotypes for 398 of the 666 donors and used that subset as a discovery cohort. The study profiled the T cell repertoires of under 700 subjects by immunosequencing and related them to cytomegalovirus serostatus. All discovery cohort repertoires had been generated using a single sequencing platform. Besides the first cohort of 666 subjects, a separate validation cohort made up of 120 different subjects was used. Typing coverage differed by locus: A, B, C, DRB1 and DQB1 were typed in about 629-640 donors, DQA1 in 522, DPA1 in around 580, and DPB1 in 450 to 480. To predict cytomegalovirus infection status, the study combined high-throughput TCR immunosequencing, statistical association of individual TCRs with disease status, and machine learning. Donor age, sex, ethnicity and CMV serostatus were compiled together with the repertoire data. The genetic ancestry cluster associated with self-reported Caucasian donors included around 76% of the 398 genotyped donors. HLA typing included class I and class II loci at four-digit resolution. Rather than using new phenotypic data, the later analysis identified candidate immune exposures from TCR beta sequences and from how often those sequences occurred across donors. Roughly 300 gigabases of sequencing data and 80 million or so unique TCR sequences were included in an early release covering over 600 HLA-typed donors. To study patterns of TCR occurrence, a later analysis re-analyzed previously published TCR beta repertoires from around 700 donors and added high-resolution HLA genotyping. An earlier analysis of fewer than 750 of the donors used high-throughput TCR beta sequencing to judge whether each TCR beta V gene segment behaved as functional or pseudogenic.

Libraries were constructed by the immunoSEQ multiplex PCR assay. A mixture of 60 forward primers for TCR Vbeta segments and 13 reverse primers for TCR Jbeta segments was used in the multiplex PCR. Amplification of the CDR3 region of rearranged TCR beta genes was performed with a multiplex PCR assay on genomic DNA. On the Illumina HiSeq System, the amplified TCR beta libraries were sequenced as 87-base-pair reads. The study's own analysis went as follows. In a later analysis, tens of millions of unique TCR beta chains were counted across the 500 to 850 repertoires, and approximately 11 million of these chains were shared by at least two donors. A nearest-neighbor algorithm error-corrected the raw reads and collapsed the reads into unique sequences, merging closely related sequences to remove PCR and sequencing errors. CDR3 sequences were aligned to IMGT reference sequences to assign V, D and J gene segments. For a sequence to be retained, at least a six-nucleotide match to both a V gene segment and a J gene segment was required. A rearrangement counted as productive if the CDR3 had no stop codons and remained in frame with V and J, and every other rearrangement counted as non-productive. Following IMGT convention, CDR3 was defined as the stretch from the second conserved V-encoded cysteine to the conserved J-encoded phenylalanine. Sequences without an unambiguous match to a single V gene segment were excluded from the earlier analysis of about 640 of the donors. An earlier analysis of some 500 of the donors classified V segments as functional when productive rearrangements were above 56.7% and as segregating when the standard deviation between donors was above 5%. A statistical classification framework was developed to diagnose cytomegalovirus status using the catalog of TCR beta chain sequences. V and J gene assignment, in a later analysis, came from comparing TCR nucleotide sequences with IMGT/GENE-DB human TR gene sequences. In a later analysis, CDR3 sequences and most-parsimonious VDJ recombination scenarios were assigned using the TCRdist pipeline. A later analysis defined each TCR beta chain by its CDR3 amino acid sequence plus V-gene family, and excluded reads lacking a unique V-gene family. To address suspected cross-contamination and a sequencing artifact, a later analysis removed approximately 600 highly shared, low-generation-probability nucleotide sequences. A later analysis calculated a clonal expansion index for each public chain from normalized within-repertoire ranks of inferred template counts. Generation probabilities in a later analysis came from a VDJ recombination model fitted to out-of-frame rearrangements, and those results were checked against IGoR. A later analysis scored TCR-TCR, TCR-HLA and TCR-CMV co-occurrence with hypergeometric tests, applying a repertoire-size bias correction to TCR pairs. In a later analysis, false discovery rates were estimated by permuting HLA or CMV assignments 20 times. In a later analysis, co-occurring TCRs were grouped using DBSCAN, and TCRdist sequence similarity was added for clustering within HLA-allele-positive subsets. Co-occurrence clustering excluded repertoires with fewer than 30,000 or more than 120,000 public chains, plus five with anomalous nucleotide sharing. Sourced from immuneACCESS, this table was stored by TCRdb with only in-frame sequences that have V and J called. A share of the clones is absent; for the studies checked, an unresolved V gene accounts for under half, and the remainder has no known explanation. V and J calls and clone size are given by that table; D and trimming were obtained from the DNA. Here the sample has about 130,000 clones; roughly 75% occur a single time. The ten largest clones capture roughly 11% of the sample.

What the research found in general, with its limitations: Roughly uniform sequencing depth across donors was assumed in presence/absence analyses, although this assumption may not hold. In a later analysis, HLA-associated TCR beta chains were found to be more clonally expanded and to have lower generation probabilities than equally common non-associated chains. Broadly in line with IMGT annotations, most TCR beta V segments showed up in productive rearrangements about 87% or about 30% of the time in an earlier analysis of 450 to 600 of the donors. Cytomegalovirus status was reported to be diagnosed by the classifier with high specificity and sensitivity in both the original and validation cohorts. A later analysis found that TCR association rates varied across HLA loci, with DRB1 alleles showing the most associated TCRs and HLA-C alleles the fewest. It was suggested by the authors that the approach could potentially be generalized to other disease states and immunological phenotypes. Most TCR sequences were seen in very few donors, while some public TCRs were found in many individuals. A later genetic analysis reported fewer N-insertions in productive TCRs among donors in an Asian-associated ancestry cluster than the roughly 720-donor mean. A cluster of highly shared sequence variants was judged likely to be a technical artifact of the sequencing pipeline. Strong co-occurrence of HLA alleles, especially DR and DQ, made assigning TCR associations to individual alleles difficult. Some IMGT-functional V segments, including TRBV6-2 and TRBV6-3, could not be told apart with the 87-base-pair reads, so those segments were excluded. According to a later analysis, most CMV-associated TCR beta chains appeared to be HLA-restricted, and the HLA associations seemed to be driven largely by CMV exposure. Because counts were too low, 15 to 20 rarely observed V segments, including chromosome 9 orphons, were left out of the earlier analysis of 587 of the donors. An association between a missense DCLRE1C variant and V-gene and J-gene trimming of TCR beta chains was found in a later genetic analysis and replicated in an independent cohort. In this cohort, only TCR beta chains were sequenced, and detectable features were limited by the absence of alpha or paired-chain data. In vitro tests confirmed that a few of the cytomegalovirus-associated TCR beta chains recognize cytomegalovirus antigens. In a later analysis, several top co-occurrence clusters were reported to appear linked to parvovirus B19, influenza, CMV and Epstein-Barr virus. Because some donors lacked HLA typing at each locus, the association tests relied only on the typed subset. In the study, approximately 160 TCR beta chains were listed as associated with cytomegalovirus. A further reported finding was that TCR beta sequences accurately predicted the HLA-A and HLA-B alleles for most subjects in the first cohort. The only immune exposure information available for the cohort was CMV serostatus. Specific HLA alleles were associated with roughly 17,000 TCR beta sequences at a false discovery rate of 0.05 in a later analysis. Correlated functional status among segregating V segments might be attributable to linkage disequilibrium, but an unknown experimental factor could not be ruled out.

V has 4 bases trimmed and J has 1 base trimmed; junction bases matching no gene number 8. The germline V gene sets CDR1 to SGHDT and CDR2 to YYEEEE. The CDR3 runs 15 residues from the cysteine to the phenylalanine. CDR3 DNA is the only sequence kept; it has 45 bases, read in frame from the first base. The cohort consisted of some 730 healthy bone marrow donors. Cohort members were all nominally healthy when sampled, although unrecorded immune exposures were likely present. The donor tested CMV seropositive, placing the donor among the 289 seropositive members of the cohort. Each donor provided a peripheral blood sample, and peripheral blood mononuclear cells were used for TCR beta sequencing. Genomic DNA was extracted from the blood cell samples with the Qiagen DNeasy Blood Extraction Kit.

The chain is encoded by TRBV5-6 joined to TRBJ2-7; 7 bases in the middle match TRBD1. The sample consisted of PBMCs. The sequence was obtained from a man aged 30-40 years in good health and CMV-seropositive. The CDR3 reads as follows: CASSPARGLSYEQYF. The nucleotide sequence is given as TGTGCCAGCAGCCCCGCGAGGGGGCTATCCTACGAGCAGTACTTC.